A single sample gave rise to the 30 T cell receptor beta chains below, sequenced in a study of immune heterogeneity within non-small cell lung tumors. Bulk tumor genomic DNA constituted the template, at about 600 ng per sample. Biopsy collection occurred during surgery, with several far-apart biopsies per primary tumor. Curative surgery was performed on patients who had untreated, newly diagnosed non-small cell lung cancer. The TCR beta CDR3 region underwent multiplex PCR amplification with 32 V and 13 J primers. TCRdb recomputed calls from the multiplex PCR reads with MiXCR, one row per CDR3 protein. The sample lists some 30,000 distinct CDR3 sequences, around 30% occurring once. The specimen sequenced was lung tumor tissue. The source of these receptors is a man aged 35-49 years with non-small cell lung cancer.

This chain links TRBV20-1 with TRBJ2-5, with TRBD1 identical over 9 bases. The CDR3 is 16 residues long. Per germline, CDR1 DFQATT and CDR2 SNEGSKA (reference sequence). The V gene end was trimmed by 3 bases and the J gene end by 4 bases; junction bases not matched to a gene: 12. CDR3 nucleotide sequence: TGCAGTGCTAGGGGTGACAGGGGGAGAGGCATAGAGACCCAGTACTTC. It is translated as CSARGDRGRGIETQYF.

CDR3 loop: CASSVGATLAGAGELFF. The CDR3 bases are TGTGCCAGCAGCGTAGGGGCCACACTAGCGGGAGCCGGGGAGCTGTTTTTT. This rearrangement joins TRBV9 to TRBJ2-2, with TRBD2 matching 11 bases. Germline V gene data show CDR1 as SGDLS and CDR2 as YYNGEE. The J segment lost 6 bases and the V segment lost 0 bases, leaving 7 bases of the junction unmatched. CDR3 length: 17 residues.

The chain combines TRBV12-3 or TRBV12-4 with TRBJ1-1; tentatively, D is TRBD1 (5 bases). V was shortened by 6 bases and J by 1 base, with 9 bases between the two germline ends. This CDR3 is built from 13 residues. CDR3 region: CASRSQGNTEAFF. DNA of the CDR3: TGTGCCAGCAGGTCCCAGGGGAACACTGAAGCTTTCTTT.

Notes on this clonotype: A much larger clone lies one base from this, so it may be a read error. This CDR3 is missing its conserved last phenylalanine or tryptophan, likely due to a read error. The CDR3 DNA reads TGTGCCAGCAGTTCGGACGGATCCTACGAGCAGTACCTC. Translating gives CASSSDGSYEQYL. The chain recombines TRBV2 with TRBJ2-7; D remains unclear. CDR1 is SNHLY, CDR2 FYNNEI, per germline. CDR3 length: 13 amino acids. The ends were cut back, 5 bases at V and 1 base at J, with 9 bases in the middle.

The CDR3 region is CASGTTARLYLYTF. Here the CDR3 DNA reads TGTGCCAGCGGGACAACGGCCCGCCTTTATCTCTACACCTTC. The genes are TRBV6-2 or TRBV6-3 and TRBJ1-2, with D maybe TRBD1 (6 bases). CDR1 and CDR2 from the germline V gene are MNHEY and SVGEGT. This CDR3 comprises 14 residues. V was pared by 8 bases and J by 10 bases, with 23 bases between.

The rearrangement joins TRBV29-1 to TRBJ2-5; D gene uncertain. The CDR3 runs to 14 residues. Per germline, CDR1 SQVTM and CDR2 ANQGSEA. The V and J ends lost 4 bases and 1 base respectively, with 13 bases between them. CDR3 residues: CSVVAPISQETQYF. In DNA form, the CDR3 reads TGCAGCGTTGTGGCTCCGATTTCCCAAGAGACCCAGTACTTC.

The rearrangement uses TRBV4-2 and TRBJ2-3; 7 bases match TRBD2. The ends lost 5 bases at V and 0 bases at J; junction bases unmatched: 8. The V gene's germline CDR1 is LGHNA and CDR2 YNFKEQ. The CDR3 is made up of 16 amino acids. CDR3 bases: TGTGCCAGCAGCGGGGGGGGACGCTCTAGCACAGATACGCAGTATTTT. It specifies CASSGGGRSSTDTQYF.

The V and J genes are TRBV5-6 and TRBJ1-1; D not certain. Between the trimmed V and J ends, which lost 1 base and 6 bases, there was a span of 7 bases. The CDR3 length is 12 residues. Germline CDR1 and CDR2: SGHDT and YYEEEE. CDR3 loop: CASSLRVSEAFF. The CDR3 DNA is TGTGCCAGCAGCTTGCGGGTATCTGAAGCTTTCTTT.

Points on this clonotype: Since a much larger clone is just one base distant, this may be a read error. The chain combines TRBV2 with TRBJ1-2; tentatively, D is TRBD1 (5 bases). Germline V gene lookup returns CDR1 SNHLY and CDR2 FYNNEI. The CDR3 is 14 amino acids. Written as DNA, the CDR3 is TGTGCCAGCAGCGAGACCGGGGCTAACTATGGCAACACCTTC. The encoded protein is CASSETGANYGNTF. Supplemented by reference TRBV2 and TRBJ1-2, the full variable domain reads EPEVTQTPSHQVTQMGQEVILRCVPISNHLYFYWYRQILGQKVEFLVSFYNNEISEKSEIFDDQFSVERPDGSNFTLKIRSTKLEDSAMYFCASSETGANYGNTFGSGTRLTVV.

CDR3 DNA sequence: TGTGCCAGCAGCCACGTGGGTGAGCAGTTCTTC. Translated, it gives CASSHVGEQFF. The chain recombines TRBV9 with TRBJ2-1; D not resolved. Trimming removed 4 bases from V and 9 bases from J, with 8 bases in between. CDR1 is SGDLS, CDR2 YYNGEE, per germline. The CDR3 spans 11 residues.

This clonotype was counted ten times or more. This sequence joins TRBV10-1 and TRBJ2-1; no clear D. The CDR3 length is 14 residues. V lost 5 bases and J 0 bases, leaving 8 bases between the germline ends. From germline, CDR1 is WNHNN and CDR2 SYGVQD (reference sequence). CDR3 nucleotides: TGCGCCAGCAGTTGTCCTGTCTCCTACAATGAGCAGTTCTTC. Amino acids: CASSCPVSYNEQFF.

This chain uses TRBV3-1 with TRBJ1-4, with a weak D call TRBD1 (6 bases). This CDR3 region has 17 residues. Germline V lookup: CDR1 LGHDT, CDR2 YNNKEL (reference sequence). Trimming stripped 4 bases from V and 3 bases from J, with 18 bases between. The CDR3 here is CASSPKGRGTANEKLFF. The DNA for the CDR3 is TGTGCCAGCAGCCCTAAAGGCAGGGGTACGGCTAATGAAAAACTGTTTTTT.

A few counts support this clonotype. V is TRBV6-1 and J is TRBJ2-2, with D tentatively TRBD2 (6 bases). CDR3 length equals 16 residues. Trimming removed 10 bases at V and 1 base at J, with 19 bases between. Looked up from germline, CDR1 is MNHNS and CDR2 is SASEGT. The CDR3 bases are TGTGCCACCCGCCCCTGGGCGGGAATGAACACCGGGGAGCTGTTTTTT. Translating gives CATRPWAGMNTGELFF.

The sample holds many counts of this clonotype. The chain uses TRBV15 and TRBJ1-5, with 10 nucleotides matching TRBD1. The CDR3 has 15 amino acids. Per the germline V gene, CDR1 is LNHNV and CDR2 is YYDKDF (reference sequence). V shed 8 bases and J 0 bases; nucleotides not matched to a gene: 4. The CDR3 DNA sequence: TGTGCCACCCGCGGGACAGGGGTTAGCAATCAGCCCCAGCATTTT. Amino acid sequence: CATRGTGVSNQPQHF.

Remarks on this clonotype: Just one base apart from a much larger clone, this may be a read error. This chain connects TRBV6-2 or TRBV6-3 to TRBJ2-6; 7 positions agree with TRBD1. Germline V lookup: CDR1 MNHEY, CDR2 SVGEGT. This CDR3 is built from 15 residues. Written as DNA, the CDR3 is TGTGCCAGCAGTTACAAGGGGGCTGGGGACAACGTCCTGACTTTC. Its protein is CASSYKGAGDNVLTF.

The V and J genes are TRBV6-1 and TRBJ2-1; 8 nucleotides line up with TRBD1. V was clipped by 5 bases and J by 7 bases; unmatched bases: 7. There are 14 residues in the CDR3. CDR1 is MNHNS, CDR2 SASEGT, per germline. The CDR3 nucleotides are TGTGCCAGCAGTAGAGGACAGGGATCGAATGAGCAGTTCTTC. Its protein is CASSRGQGSNEQFF.

This clonotype was found many times. The chain joins TRBV15 to TRBJ2-7; TRBD2 is a possible D gene (6 bases). The CDR3 consists of 15 residues. Trimming left V 2 bases short and J 6 bases short, with 17 bases between. CDR1 and CDR2 (germline): LNHNV, YYDKDF (reference sequence). CDR3 nucleotides: TGTGCCACCAGCAGACCAGGGACTTCCTTAAGCGAGCAGTACTTC. Translation: CATSRPGTSLSEQYF.

The chain uses TRBV3-1 and TRBJ1-2; maybe TRBD1 (6 bases). The CDR3 sequence is 15 residues long. CDR1 is LGHDT, CDR2 YNNKEL, per germline (reference sequence). V gave up 3 bases and J gave up 6 bases, with 17 bases separating them. The CDR3, as DNA: TGTGCCAGCAGCCAGGAGGTGGGGGCATCACATGGCTACACCTTC. It encodes CASSQEVGASHGYTF.

In this sample, this clonotype turned up many times. The rearrangement links TRBV12-3 or TRBV12-4 to TRBJ1-6; TRBD1 matches 7 bases. The V and J ends lost 1 base and 3 bases, in that order; junction bases with no gene match: 3. The CDR3 is 16 amino acids. The DNA of the CDR3 is TGTGCCAGCAGTTTAGTAGGACAGGTCTATAATTCACCCCTCCACTTT. Residues: CASSLVGQVYNSPLHF.

CDR3 protein: CASSMDRDGEAFF. The CDR3 DNA reads as TGTGCCAGCAGCATGGACAGGGACGGTGAAGCTTTCTTT. The gene calls are TRBV7-8 and TRBJ1-1; 8 nucleotides line up with TRBD1. Germline values: CDR1 SGHVS, CDR2 FQNEAQ. V shed 5 bases and J 7 bases; nucleotides not matched to a gene: 6. The CDR3 is made up of 13 amino acids. The full variable domain, completed using reference TRBV7-8 and TRBJ1-1, is GAGVSQSPRYKVAKRGQDVALRCDPISGHVSLFWYQQALGQGPEFLTYFQNEAQLDKSGLPSDRFFAERPEGSVSTLKIQRTQQEDSAVYLCASSMDRDGEAFFGQGTRLTVV.

Concerning this clonotype: A read error may produce the germline difference seen at one junction end. This chain links TRBV13 with TRBJ2-2, with 12 nucleotides matching TRBD2. This CDR3 spans 16 amino acids. Germline values: CDR1 PRHDT, CDR2 FYEKMQ (reference sequence). CDR3 sequence: CASSERTSGNTGEPFF. The CDR3 coding sequence is TGTGCCAGCAGCGAGAGGACTAGCGGGAACACCGGGGAGCCGTTTTTT.

Worth noting for this clonotype: Sequence at one end of the junction differs from germline and may be a read error. This chain connects TRBV7-9 to TRBJ2-4; D might be TRBD1 (6 bases). Germline assignment: CDR1 SEHNR and CDR2 FQNEAQ (reference sequence). The CDR3 runs 18 residues. The CDR3 here is CASSLASNRGQAKNIRYF. CDR3 nucleotide sequence: TGTGCCAGCAGCTTAGCTAGTAATCGGGGACAAGCCAAAAACATTCGGTACTTC.

Details on this clonotype: Possible read error: a much larger clone is one base away. The V call is TRBV10-3, the J call TRBJ1-2; no reliable D call. The CDR3 spans 12 residues. In germline, CDR1 is ENHRY, CDR2 SYGVKD. CDR3 loop: CATSEAAYGYTF. The CDR3 region has the DNA TGTGCCACCAGTGAGGCAGCTTATGGCTACACCTTC.

By proportion, this clonotype is medium-sized. The rearrangement joins TRBV11-3 to TRBJ2-7; D gene uncertain. The CDR3 has 15 residues. Trimming removed 2 bases from V and 0 bases from J, with 11 bases in between. Germline CDR1 and CDR2: SGHNT and YENEEA. CDR3 protein: CASSLQTQSSYEQYF. The CDR3 DNA sequence: TGTGCCAGCAGCTTACAAACCCAAAGCTCCTACGAGCAGTACTTC.

This chain connects TRBV18 to TRBJ2-1, with D uncertain. This CDR3 has 16 amino acids. Germline assignment: CDR1 KGHSH and CDR2 LQKENI. V gave up 6 bases and J gave up 0 bases, with 15 bases separating them. Here the CDR3 DNA reads TGTGCCAGCTCCCTAACCGGCAGCAACTCCTACAATGAGCAGTTCTTC. Its translation: CASSLTGSNSYNEQFF.

By sample fraction, this clonotype is medium-sized. V usage is TRBV13 and J usage is TRBJ2-7; TRBD2 agrees at 9 bases. Germline CDR1 reads PRHDT; CDR2 reads FYEKMQ (reference sequence). This CDR3 is built from 14 residues. Unmatched junction bases numbered 6, after V lost 3 bases and J lost 6 bases. The DNA for the CDR3 is TGTGCCAGCAGCTTTAGCGGGAGTCTAGGCGAGCAGTACTTC. Residues: CASSFSGSLGEQYF.

Sample share makes this clonotype medium-sized (0.01 to 0.1%). The gene calls are TRBV11-1 and TRBJ2-7, with 8 bases fitting TRBD2. Germline trimming cut 3 bases from V and 6 bases from J; bases unmatched to any gene: 7. Germline V gives CDR1 SGHAT, CDR2 FQDESV (reference sequence). This CDR3 spans 14 amino acids. The CDR3 protein is CASSFALAAGEQYF. The CDR3 DNA is TGTGCCAGCAGCTTTGCACTAGCGGCGGGCGAGCAGTACTTC.

This clonotype was counted at least ten times. The chain recombines TRBV20-1 with TRBJ1-2; the match to TRBD1 covers 10 bases. V lost 6 bases and J lost 4; bases outside the gene matches: 11. This CDR3 has 15 residues. CDR1 and CDR2 (germline): DFQATT, SNEGSKA (reference sequence). The CDR3 sequence: CSAREGTGVTYGYTF. CDR3 nucleotides: TGCAGTGCCAGGGAAGGGACAGGGGTGACCTATGGCTACACCTTC.

About this clonotype: A single base separates this from a much larger clone, so it may be a read error. The chain has TRBV10-2 and TRBJ2-7; 7 positions match TRBD2. The CDR3 runs to 16 residues. The germline V gene encodes CDR1 WSHSY and CDR2 SAAADI. CDR3 residues: CASSGGGGLDTYEKYF. Written as DNA, the CDR3 is TGCGCCAGCAGTGGGGGGGGAGGACTGGACACGTACGAGAAGTACTTC.

As to this clonotype: A much larger clone is a single base away; this may be a read error. The rearrangement uses TRBV30 and TRBJ1-5; D might be TRBD1 (5 bases). The CDR3 runs to 13 residues. Germline V gene sequence: CDR1 GTSNPN, CDR2 SVGIG (reference sequence). As DNA, the CDR3 is TGTGCCTGTAGTGTGGACAACCTCCGGCCCCAGCATTTT. As protein: CACSVDNLRPQHF.